These 21 T cell receptor beta chains were all obtained from the same sample, sequenced in a study of OX40 agonist ivuxolimab in advanced cancers. The method was immunoSEQ multiplex PCR; TCRdb's version includes in-frame clones alone and lacks a portion of them. The profile covers tens of thousands of clones, with 80% to 90% appearing a single time and 23% taken by the ten largest. The input for sequencing was CD4+ or CD8+ T cells sorted from blood, taken in a trial of the OX40 agonist ivuxolimab. These receptor sequences come from an adult with an advanced solid tumor such as melanoma, head and neck, liver or kidney cancer.

This clone was seen once. This chain uses TRBV15 with TRBJ1-4; 8 bases line up with TRBD1. After removal of 10 bases from V and 6 bases from J, the junction contained 4 bases not matched to a gene. CDR3 size: 12 residues. Per germline, CDR1 LNHNV and CDR2 YYDKDF (reference sequence). In DNA, the CDR3 is TGTGCCAGCCGGACAGGGTATGAAAAACTGTTTTTT. Residues: CASRTGYEKLFF.

The chain combines TRBV7-6 with TRBJ2-5; D might be TRBD1 (5 bases). Trimming removed 2 bases from V and 5 bases from J, with 15 bases in between. Germline CDR1 is SGHVS and CDR2 is FNYEAQ. The CDR3 loop spans 15 amino acids. CDR3 amino acids: CASSLKGRAVETQYF. In DNA, the CDR3 is TGTGCCAGCAGCTTAAAAGGCAGGGCGGTGGAGACCCAGTACTTC.

The chain combines TRBV2 with TRBJ1-3; D is unclear. Germline V CDR1 and CDR2: SNHLY, FYNNEI. The CDR3 is made up of 13 amino acids. V lost 5 bases and J 1 base, leaving 6 bases between the germline ends. CDR3: CASSLRSGNTIYF. In nucleotides, the CDR3 is TGTGCCAGCAGTTTGAGGTCTGGAAACACCATATATTTT.

V usage is TRBV27 and J usage is TRBJ2-7; 7 nucleotides line up with TRBD1. This CDR3 comprises 16 residues. Germline V gene sequence: CDR1 MNHEY, CDR2 SMNVEV (reference sequence). The V and J ends lost 4 bases and 2 bases, in that order; junction bases with no gene match: 11. The CDR3 loop reads CASSSSQGTRTYEQYF. CDR3 DNA: TGTGCCAGCAGTTCCTCACAGGGGACCCGTACCTACGAGCAGTACTTC.

The chain links TRBV7-9 to TRBJ1-4; D uncertain. The CDR3 is made up of 15 amino acids. CDR1 and CDR2 (germline): SEHNR, FQNEAQ (reference sequence). The ends were cut back, 5 bases at V and 4 bases at J, with 14 bases in the middle. The CDR3 DNA reads as TGTGCCAGCAGCCCCCCCTTGGCGGATAATGAAAAACTGTTTTTT. Translated: CASSPPLADNEKLFF.

The chain's CDR3 is CSGQGDTGELFF. The CDR3 coding sequence is TGCAGCGGGCAGGGGGATACCGGGGAGCTGTTTTTT. The chain employs TRBV29-1 and TRBJ2-2, with TRBD1 identical over 7 bases. This CDR3 has 12 amino acids. Trimming removed 7 bases from V and 5 bases from J; junction bases left unmatched: 4. In germline, CDR1 is SQVTM, CDR2 ANQGSEA.

A remark on this clone: The sample contains more than one DNA sequence encoding this CDR3. The V call is TRBV28, the J call TRBJ1-1; TRBD1 matches at 8 bases. Germline CDR1 and CDR2: MDHEN and SYDVKM. The CDR3 is made up of 17 amino acids. V gave up 8 bases and J gave up 0 bases; unmatched junction bases: 14. The CDR3 nucleotides read TGTGCCAGCCAAGGAAAGGACAGGGTTCTTATGAACACTGAAGCTTTCTTT. Its translation: CASQGKDRVLMNTEAFF.

V and J are TRBV12-5 and TRBJ2-7; 7 bases align to TRBD1. This CDR3 spans 15 amino acids. V was pared by 0 bases and J by 4 bases, with 6 bases of the junction left unmatched. CDR1 is LGHNT and CDR2 is FRNRAP in the germline V gene. CDR3 in amino acids: CASGLVQGQPYEQYF. The CDR3 DNA sequence: TGTGCTAGTGGTTTGGTGCAGGGACAGCCTTACGAGCAGTACTTC.

The V and J genes are TRBV7-9 and TRBJ2-3, with TRBD2 as a possible D gene (5 bases). Between the trimmed V and J ends, which lost 3 bases and 5 bases, there was a span of 12 bases. The CDR3 is 14 residues long. Germline-derived CDR1 and CDR2 are SEHNR and FQNEAQ (reference sequence). The CDR3 protein is CASSFLEEEDTQYF. The CDR3 DNA reads TGTGCCAGCAGCTTCCTGGAGGAGGAAGATACGCAGTATTTT.

The CDR3 protein is CASRARDREDYQPQHF. In DNA, the CDR3 is TGTGCCAGTAGAGCCCGGGACAGGGAGGATTATCAGCCCCAGCATTTT. The J gene is TRBJ1-5, the V gene TRBV19; 9 bases agree with TRBD1. The CDR3 runs 16 residues. The germline V gene has CDR1 LNHDA and CDR2 SQIVND (reference sequence). V shed 6 bases, J shed 5 bases, and the junction held 11 bases outside the gene matches.

The chain carries TRBV9 and TRBJ1-6, with D perhaps matching TRBD1 (5 bases). Looked up from germline, CDR1 is SGDLS and CDR2 is YYNGEE. V was trimmed by 3 bases and J by 10 bases, leaving 14 bases between them. There are 14 residues in the CDR3. CDR3 in amino acids: CASSDGGVGSPLHF. As DNA, the CDR3 is TGTGCCAGCAGCGACGGGGGGGTAGGCTCACCCCTCCACTTT.

The chain carries TRBV13 and TRBJ2-7; D is possibly TRBD1 (5 bases). V lost 3 bases to trimming and J lost 6 bases, with 9 bases between them. The CDR3 is made up of 12 amino acids. The V gene's germline CDR1 is PRHDT and CDR2 FYEKMQ (reference sequence). CDR3 nucleotides: TGTGCCAGCAGCTTTGACAGACTCGAGCAGTACTTC. Its protein is CASSFDRLEQYF.

The chain is built from TRBV5-4 and TRBJ2-7, with 8 bases identical to TRBD1. Germline CDR1 reads SGHNT; CDR2 reads YYREEE (reference sequence). This CDR3 has 14 residues. Trimming removed 1 base from V and 3 bases from J; junction bases left unmatched: 3. This chain's CDR3 is CASSLNRGDYEQYF. CDR3 nucleotide sequence: TGTGCCAGCAGCTTGAACAGGGGGGACTACGAGCAGTACTTC.

In nucleotides, the CDR3 is TGTGCCAGCAGTTTAGAAGGTCCAACCCTGCATCAGCCCCAGCATTTT. Amino acid sequence: CASSLEGPTLHQPQHF. The gene calls are TRBV27 and TRBJ1-5; unclear D gene. Germline values: CDR1 MNHEY, CDR2 SMNVEV (reference sequence). The V end lost 2 bases, the J end lost 5 bases, and 16 bases lay between the germline ends. There are 16 residues in the CDR3.

Turning to this clone: The conserved phenylalanine or tryptophan is not found at the CDR3 terminus, so this likely reflects a read error. This chain connects TRBV5-8 to TRBJ1-2; 7 bases match TRBD1. Germline trimming cut 4 bases from V and 0 bases from J; bases unmatched to any gene: 6. The CDR3 has 15 amino acids. From germline, CDR1 is SGHTS and CDR2 YDEGEE. The CDR3: CASSQRDRANYGYTL. The CDR3 DNA reads TGTGCCAGCAGCCAGCGGGACAGAGCTAACTATGGCTACACCCTC.

The chain carries TRBV29-1 and TRBJ2-1; the D gene is possibly TRBD2 (5 bases). V was shortened by 7 bases and J by 10 bases, with 17 bases between the two germline ends. Per the germline V gene, CDR1 is SQVTM and CDR2 is ANQGSEA. CDR3 length equals 12 residues. CDR3 bases: TGCAGCGCCCTTAGTGGGAGTGGGGAGCAGTTCTTC. This encodes CSALSGSGEQFF.

This sequence joins TRBV19 and TRBJ1-1, with 9 bases that match TRBD1. Germline CDR1 reads LNHDA; CDR2 reads SQIVND (reference sequence). Trimming cost V 5 bases and J 1 base; bases outside gene matches: 11. The CDR3 has 17 residues. The CDR3 spells CASSHLFGTGRNTEAFF. As DNA, the CDR3 is TGTGCCAGTAGTCATTTGTTTGGGACAGGGAGGAACACTGAAGCTTTCTTT.

As to this clone: At one of its ends the junction is not consistent with the germline gene, which may arise from a read error. This chain links TRBV5-1 with TRBJ1-6; D is possibly TRBD1 (6 bases). Per germline, CDR1 SGHRS and CDR2 YFSETQ. This CDR3 contains 13 residues. The CDR3 loop is CASSLDSDSPLHF. The DNA for the CDR3 is TGTGCCAGCAGCTTGGACAGCGATTCACCCCTCCACTTT.

The chain combines TRBV4-3 with TRBJ2-5, with 10 nucleotides matching TRBD2. CDR1 is LGHNA, CDR2 YSLEER, per germline. The CDR3 contains 16 residues. With 0 bases clipped from V and 4 bases from J, the junction kept 5 bases outside the gene matches. CDR3 sequence: CASSQEVAGGPETQYF. The CDR3 nucleotides read TGCGCCAGCAGCCAAGAGGTAGCGGGGGGTCCAGAGACCCAGTACTTC.

This clone was found a few times. J is TRBJ1-1 and V is TRBV7-9, with TRBD1 as a possible D gene (5 bases). The CDR3 has 14 residues. CDR1 is SEHNR, CDR2 FQNEAQ, per germline (reference sequence). V dropped 3 bases and J dropped 4 bases, with 12 bases sitting between them. CDR3 protein: CASSLPRASTEAFF. The CDR3, as DNA: TGTGCCAGCAGCTTGCCCAGGGCAAGCACTGAAGCTTTCTTT.

The CDR3 loop is CASSQEGGGRSNEDTQYF. The CDR3 DNA is TGCGCCAGCAGCCAAGAAGGAGGGGGCAGGAGCAATGAGGATACGCAGTATTTT. The rearrangement links TRBV4-1 to TRBJ2-3; D is perhaps TRBD1 (7 bases). The CDR3 loop spans 18 amino acids. V lost 0 bases and J lost 6, with 22 bases in between. Looked up from germline, CDR1 is MGHRA and CDR2 is YSYEKL.